The next 23 T cell receptor beta chains were all read from a single sample in a study of CD8+ T cells in alopecia areata. Sequencing templates came from extracted RNA that was reverse transcribed into cDNA. Profiling relied on immunoSEQ multiplex PCR, and the TCRdb table lists in-frame clones only, not all of them. The sample lists 100,000 to 150,000 clones, about 50% occurring once. The sequenced sample was CD8+ T cells sorted from blood, obtained at week 0. The receptors were sampled from a human donor with alopecia areata.

Note on this clone: Different DNA sequences within this sample yield the same CDR3. For the CDR3, the DNA is TGCGCCAGCAGCCAAAGAGGCGAGACCCAGTACTTC. Its translation is CASSQRGETQYF. The chain couples TRBV4-1 to TRBJ2-5; D is ambiguous. The CDR3 runs 12 residues. Germline-derived CDR1 and CDR2 are MGHRA and YSYEKL. V lost 2 bases and J lost 5, with 6 bases in between.

This clone was counted a single time. Within the sample, other DNA sequences also encode this same CDR3. The rearrangement joins TRBV27 to TRBJ2-7, with D unclear. The germline gives CDR1 MNHEY, CDR2 SMNVEV (reference sequence). Deletions cut 3 bases from V and 1 base from J, with 7 bases between. This CDR3 region has 13 residues. This chain's CDR3 is CASSLGQSYEQYF. In DNA, the CDR3 is TGTGCCAGCAGTTTGGGTCAGTCCTACGAGCAGTACTTC.

The chain uses TRBV29-1 and TRBJ2-7; D gene ambiguous. Germline-derived CDR1 and CDR2 are SQVTM and ANQGSEA. The CDR3 has 12 amino acids. The ends were cut back, 0 bases at V and 6 bases at J, with 9 bases in the middle. DNA for the CDR3: TGCAGCGTTGAAGATCAGGCCCCCGAGCAGTACTTC. As protein: CSVEDQAPEQYF.

CDR3 residues: CASSLRAGRNEQYF. DNA for the CDR3: TGTGCCAGCAGCTTACGGGCAGGGAGGAACGAGCAGTACTTC. The J gene is TRBJ2-7, the V gene TRBV13; tentative D call: TRBD2 (6 bases). The CDR3 has 14 amino acids. The V end was cut by 2 bases, the J end by 5 bases, with 13 bases between. Per germline, CDR1 PRHDT and CDR2 FYEKMQ (reference sequence).

This clone occurred a few times. V gene TRBV29-1 combines with J gene TRBJ2-1; 7 bases line up with TRBD1. Germline V lookup: CDR1 SQVTM, CDR2 ANQGSEA. With 6 bases clipped from V and 6 bases from J, the junction kept 5 bases outside the gene matches. The CDR3 contains 12 residues. CDR3 region: CSVANRGNEQFF. The CDR3, as DNA: TGCAGCGTCGCCAACAGGGGCAATGAGCAGTTCTTC.

This clone occurred once. The chain joins TRBV6-5 to TRBJ2-3; tentative D call: TRBD2 (6 bases). V was cut by 4 bases and J by 6 bases, with 17 bases left in between. The CDR3 length is 15 residues. The germline V gene encodes CDR1 MNHEY and CDR2 SVGAGI. CDR3 nucleotides: TGTGCCAGCAGTTTGGGAGGACCTCCGTTGGATACGCAGTATTTT. Amino acids: CASSLGGPPLDTQYF.

V is TRBV13 and J is TRBJ2-5; 11 nucleotides agree with TRBD2. The ends lost 4 bases at V and 1 base at J; junction bases unmatched: 8. Germline V gene lookup returns CDR1 PRHDT and CDR2 FYEKMQ (reference sequence). The CDR3 totals 17 residues. CDR3 sequence reads: CASSSSTSGGLQETQYF. The CDR3 nucleotides are TGTGCCAGCAGCTCATCTACTAGCGGGGGCCTCCAAGAGACCCAGTACTTC.

The rearrangement joins TRBV30 to TRBJ2-3; no reliable D call. Deletions cut 3 bases from V and 1 base from J, with 5 bases between. Germline CDR1 GTSNPN, CDR2 SVGIG (reference sequence). The CDR3 is 12 residues long. The CDR3 protein is CAWRLGTDTQYF. The DNA for the CDR3 is TGTGCCTGGAGATTAGGCACAGATACGCAGTATTTT.

This clone has only a few counts. This chain uses TRBV6-5 with TRBJ2-3, with D possibly matching TRBD1 (6 bases). The V gene's germline CDR1 is MNHEY and CDR2 SVGAGI. Trimming shortened V by 6 bases and J by 1 base, and 14 bases separated the two germline ends. The CDR3 loop spans 15 amino acids. The CDR3 loop is CASSQGLVRTDTQYF. In nucleotides, the CDR3 is TGTGCCAGCAGCCAGGGGTTGGTCCGCACAGATACGCAGTATTTT.

The CDR3: CASSPGQGTEAFF. CDR3 DNA: TGTGCCAGCAGCCCGGGACAGGGCACTGAAGCTTTCTTT. V and J are TRBV13 and TRBJ1-1; TRBD1 agrees at 9 bases. CDR1 PRHDT and CDR2 FYEKMQ come from the germline V gene (reference sequence). The J segment lost 4 bases and the V segment lost 5 bases, leaving 2 bases of the junction unmatched. CDR3 length equals 13 residues.

This chain uses TRBV4-1 with TRBJ1-1; 7 nucleotides align to TRBD1. Germline V CDR1 and CDR2: MGHRA, YSYEKL. The trim removed 4 bases at V and 4 bases at J, leaving 12 bases unmatched. The CDR3 runs to 16 residues. As DNA, the CDR3 is TGCGCCAGCAGCCTTATAGGCGAGGGGGCGAGCACTGAAGCTTTCTTT. Its translation: CASSLIGEGASTEAFF.

There are a few counts of this clone. This chain connects TRBV7-9 to TRBJ2-7, with TRBD1 matching 9 bases. CDR3 length: 15 residues. Losses at the gene ends were 0 bases for V and 7 bases for J; bases not matched to a gene: 7. CDR1 and CDR2 from the germline V gene are SEHNR and FQNEAQ (reference sequence). In DNA, the CDR3 is TGTGCCAGCAGCTTAGCCGGACAGGGGACGGGGGAGCAGTACTTC. It yields the protein CASSLAGQGTGEQYF.

This clone was counted between two and nine times. DNA of the CDR3: TGTGCCATCAGTTCCCTAAGATTCCATCAGCCCCAGCATTTT. Encoded protein: CAISSLRFHQPQHF. This chain connects TRBV10-3 to TRBJ1-5; D uncertain. The ends were cut back, 5 bases at V and 5 bases at J, with 13 bases in the middle. Looked up from germline, CDR1 is ENHRY and CDR2 is SYGVKD. This CDR3 contains 14 residues.

This clone was detected a few times. CDR3 sequence: CASTPGQESYNEQFF. For the CDR3, the DNA is TGTGCCAGCACCCCGGGACAGGAGAGCTACAATGAGCAGTTCTTC. The chain uses TRBV2 and TRBJ2-1; TRBD1 agrees at 8 bases. From germline, CDR1 is SNHLY and CDR2 FYNNEI. The CDR3 length is 15 residues. V was clipped by 7 bases and J by 3 bases; unmatched bases: 8.

The chain couples TRBV27 to TRBJ2-7, with 8 bases aligning to TRBD1. V lost 0 bases to trimming and J lost 5 bases; unmatched junction nucleotides: 3. CDR3 size: 14 residues. CDR1 and CDR2 from the germline V gene are MNHEY and SMNVEV (reference sequence). CDR3 in DNA: TGTGCCAGCAGTTTATCCAGGGGGCTAAACGAGCAGTACTTC. This encodes CASSLSRGLNEQYF.

The V gene is TRBV7-8, the J gene TRBJ2-7, with 7 bases matching TRBD1. CDR1 is SGHVS, CDR2 FQNEAQ, per germline. The CDR3 contains 13 residues. V shed 6 bases and J 3 bases; nucleotides not matched to a gene: 5. This CDR3 is CASRQGPLYEQYF. The DNA of the CDR3 is TGTGCCAGCAGACAGGGGCCCCTCTACGAGCAGTACTTC.

In its sample, this clone was seen a few times. The chain is built from TRBV5-6 and TRBJ1-1, with 11 bases matching TRBD1. From germline, CDR1 is SGHDT and CDR2 YYEEEE. This CDR3 spans 15 amino acids. V shed 4 bases, J shed 3 bases, and the junction held 5 bases outside the gene matches. CDR3 bases: TGTGCCAGCAGCAACCTGGGACAGGGGGACACTGAAGCTTTCTTT. Translation gives CASSNLGQGDTEAFF.

The rearrangement joins TRBV9 to TRBJ2-3, with D possibly being TRBD2 (6 bases). Looked up from germline, CDR1 is SGDLS and CDR2 is YYNGEE. V was pared by 5 bases and J by 2 bases, with 6 bases between. There are 12 residues in the CDR3. CDR3 sequence: CASRGLTDTQYF. The CDR3 coding sequence is TGTGCCAGCAGGGGACTCACAGATACGCAGTATTTT.

V usage is TRBV7-6 and J usage is TRBJ2-1, with TRBD2 matching over 8 bases. The CDR3 extends over 16 amino acids. V dropped 5 bases and J dropped 0; count of bases not matched to a gene: 6. In germline, CDR1 is SGHVS, CDR2 FNYEAQ. Here the CDR3 reads CASSLGAGVSYNEQFF. The CDR3 coding sequence is TGTGCCAGCAGCCTCGGAGCGGGGGTCTCCTACAATGAGCAGTTCTTC.

The rearrangement links TRBV5-6 to TRBJ1-2; TRBD1 is a possible D gene (5 bases). This CDR3 is built from 14 residues. Trimming shortened V by 3 bases and J by 2 bases, and 11 bases separated the two germline ends. Germline values: CDR1 SGHDT, CDR2 YYEEEE. Here the CDR3 DNA reads TGTGCCAGCAGCTGGGAGACAGCGAACTATGGCTACACCTTC. Its translation: CASSWETANYGYTF. The full variable domain, its missing parts supplied by reference TRBV5-6 and TRBJ1-2, is DAGVTQSPTHLIKTRGQQVTLRCSPKSGHDTVSWYQQALGQGPQFIFQYYEEEERQRGNFPDRFSGHQFPNYSSELNVNALLLGDSALYLCASSWETANYGYTFGSGTRLTVV.

V is TRBV13 and J is TRBJ2-1, with 14 nucleotides matching TRBD2. There are 15 residues in the CDR3. The germline V gene encodes CDR1 PRHDT and CDR2 FYEKMQ (reference sequence). Germline trimming cut 6 bases from V and 3 bases from J; bases unmatched to any gene: 1. CDR3 region: CASRGLAGGYNEQFF. CDR3 coding DNA: TGTGCCAGCAGAGGACTAGCGGGGGGCTACAATGAGCAGTTCTTC.

This sequence joins TRBV9 and TRBJ2-7; the D is unclear. Germline V gene lookup returns CDR1 SGDLS and CDR2 YYNGEE. Trimming cost V 4 bases and J 1 base, with 9 bases left between them. There are 13 residues in the CDR3. The CDR3 is CASSNPGSYEQYF. The CDR3 DNA sequence: TGTGCCAGCAGCAACCCCGGGTCCTACGAGCAGTACTTC.

CDR3 coding DNA: TGTGCCATTTCGAACAGCCACACTGAAGCTTTCTTT. Protein product: CAISNSHTEAFF. This sequence joins TRBV2 and TRBJ1-1; D is undetermined. The CDR3 is 12 amino acids. With 10 bases removed from V and 3 bases from J, the gap between germline ends came to 12 bases. Germline V lookup: CDR1 SNHLY, CDR2 FYNNEI.